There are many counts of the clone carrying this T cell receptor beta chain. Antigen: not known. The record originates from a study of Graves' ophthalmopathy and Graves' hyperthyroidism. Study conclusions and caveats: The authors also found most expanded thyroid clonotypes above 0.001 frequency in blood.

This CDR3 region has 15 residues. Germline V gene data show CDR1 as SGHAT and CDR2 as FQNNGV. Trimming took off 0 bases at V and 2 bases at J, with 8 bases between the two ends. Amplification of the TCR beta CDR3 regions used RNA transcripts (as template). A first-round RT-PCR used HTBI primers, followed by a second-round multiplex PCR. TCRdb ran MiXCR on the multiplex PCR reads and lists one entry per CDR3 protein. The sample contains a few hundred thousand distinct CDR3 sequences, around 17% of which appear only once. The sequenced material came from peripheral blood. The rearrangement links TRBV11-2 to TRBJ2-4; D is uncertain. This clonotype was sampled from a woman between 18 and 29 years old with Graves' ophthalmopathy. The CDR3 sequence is CASSLERATKNIQYF. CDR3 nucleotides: TGTGCCAGCAGCTTAGAAAGGGCGACCAAAAACATTCAGTACTTC.